These 2 T cell receptor beta chains share one sample of origin, sequenced in a study of PD-1 blockade in mismatch repair-deficient tumors. Clones were sequenced by immunoSEQ multiplex PCR, and TCRdb holds only the in-frame ones, with some missing. This table has about 25,000 clones, approximately 84% appearing once. Sequenced here: PBMCs, sampled before pembrolizumab treatment. The receptors shown here come from an adult with mismatch repair-deficient cancer.

CDR3 residues: CASSADRITGELFF. CDR3 bases: TGTGCCAGTAGCGCGGACAGGATTACCGGGGAGCTGTTTTTT. The chain carries TRBV19 and TRBJ2-2, with 7 positions matching TRBD1. CDR1 is LNHDA and CDR2 is SQIVND in the germline V gene (reference sequence). V lost 6 bases to trimming and J lost 5 bases; unmatched junction nucleotides: 6. This CDR3 has 14 residues.

In its sample, this clone was seen a few times. The rearrangement joins TRBV15 to TRBJ2-7; 9 bases fit TRBD2. The germline CDR1 and CDR2 sequences are LNHNV and YYDKDF (reference sequence). CDR3 length equals 14 residues. V shed 0 bases, J shed 5 bases, and the junction held 2 bases outside the gene matches. The CDR3 coding sequence is TGTGCCACCAGCAGAGATGGACTAGCGAACGAGCAGTACTTC. It yields the protein CATSRDGLANEQYF.